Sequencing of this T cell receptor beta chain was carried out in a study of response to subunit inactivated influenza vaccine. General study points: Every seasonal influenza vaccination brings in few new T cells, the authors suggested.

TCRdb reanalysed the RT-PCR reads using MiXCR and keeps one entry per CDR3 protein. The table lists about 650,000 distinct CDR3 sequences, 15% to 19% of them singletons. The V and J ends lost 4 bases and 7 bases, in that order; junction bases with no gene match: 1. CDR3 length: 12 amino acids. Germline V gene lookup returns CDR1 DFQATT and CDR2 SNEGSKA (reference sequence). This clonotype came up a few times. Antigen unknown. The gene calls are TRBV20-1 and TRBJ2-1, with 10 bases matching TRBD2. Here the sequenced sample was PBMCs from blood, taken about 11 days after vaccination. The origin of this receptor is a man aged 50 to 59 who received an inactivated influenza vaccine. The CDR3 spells CSATSGSNEQFF. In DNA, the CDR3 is TGCAGTGCTACTAGCGGGAGTAATGAGCAGTTCTTC.